This TCR beta chain was retrieved from a study of blood T cell repertoires in COVID-19. Overall study context: Both acute and convalescent COVID-19 samples were obtained from the United States, Italy and Spain. PBMCs, B-cell-depleted T cells, or T cells were the source of the cDNA or gDNA that made up the material.

The protocol was immunoSEQ multiplex PCR, while the TCRdb copy is restricted to in-frame clones and leaves out a portion. This sample has about 260,000 clones; 86% occur once, and the top ten carry over 8%. The sequenced sample consisted of peripheral blood. The source is a man aged 35-49 years with active or convalescent COVID-19.

In nucleotides, the CDR3 is TGTGCCAGCAGGCGGGCTCAAGAGACCCAGTACTTC. Translated, it gives CASRRAQETQYF. The chain uses TRBV3-1 (or the pseudogene TRBV3-2) and TRBJ2-5, with D tentatively TRBD2 (5 bases). CDR1 LGHDT and CDR2 YNNKEL come from the germline V gene (reference sequence). CDR3 length: 12 amino acids. Between the trimmed V and J ends, which lost 6 bases and 2 bases, there was a span of 7 bases.